This T cell receptor beta chain derives from a study of quantifying T cell responses using KT2 cells. About the study: RNA was reverse transcribed with TCR alpha and beta constant-region primers. The second PCR ran as a qPCR until a predetermined fluorescence threshold was reached. Study observations and caveats: KT2 sequence counts showed saturation when very many KT2 cells were spiked in.

Each cDNA got a UMI-containing oligo ligated at its 3' end. An equimolar mix of RC1.1 and RC1.2 primed the beta chain across TRBC1 and TRBC2. TCRdb fed the UMI-ligation and nested PCR reads into MiXCR, producing one record per CDR3 protein. The table shows tens of thousands of distinct CDR3 sequences, with more than 7% occurring only once. The CDR3 loop spans 14 amino acids. Trimming took 8 bases from V and 4 from J, leaving 17 bases between them. CDR1 and CDR2 (germline): SGHTA, FQGNSA. This clonotype was observed at least ten times. Its antigen remains unknown. The sample is PBMC spiked with counted cells of clone KT2. KT2 cells were mixed with fixed PBMC numbers at varying ratios.

The sequencing input was PBMCs spiked with cells of the T cell clone KT2. This sequence was found in a human donor. The chain combines TRBV7-2 with TRBJ2-5; no reliable D call. CDR3: CASRSQSVGETQYF. The CDR3 coding sequence is TGTGCCAGCCGCAGCCAGTCGGTGGGAGAGACCCAGTACTTC.